The 18 T cell receptor beta chains reported below all come from one sample, sequenced in a study of shared clonotypes between healthy human individuals. TCRdb keeps only in-frame clones here, not all; method: immunoSEQ multiplex PCR. The sample lists more than 2,000,000 clones, over 90% occurring once. Material for sequencing was naive CD4+ T cells from PBMCs. The sample's subset: CD45RA+ positively selected. The origin of the receptors is a man between 18 and 29 years old in good health. Some clones in this sample may be carry-over from other donors' samples.

In DNA form, the CDR3 reads TGTGCCAGCAGCTTAGGGGGAGGGCGACCCGATCAGCCCCAGCATTTT. Protein: CASSLGGGRPDQPQHF. The V and J genes are TRBV7-9 and TRBJ1-5; D gene uncertain. Trimming cost V 1 base and J 5 bases, with 15 bases left between them. This CDR3 comprises 16 residues. Germline loops: CDR1 SEHNR, CDR2 FQNEAQ (reference sequence).

The chain joins TRBV27 to TRBJ2-2; D gene unclear. This CDR3 region has 15 residues. The ends were cut back, 2 bases at V and 2 bases at J, with 9 bases in the middle. CDR1 is MNHEY and CDR2 is SMNVEV in the germline V gene (reference sequence). CDR3 nucleotide sequence: TGTGCCAGCAGTTTAAGGGCTATAAACACCGGGGAGCTGTTTTTT. Residues: CASSLRAINTGELFF.

CDR3 sequence reads: CATHDSFNTEAFF. Written as DNA, the CDR3 is TGTGCCACCCACGACAGCTTCAACACTGAAGCTTTCTTT. J is TRBJ1-1 and V is TRBV10-3; possible D gene TRBD1, 5 bases. This CDR3 contains 13 residues. The V gene lost 10 bases and the J gene lost 2 bases, with 14 bases spanning the gap. Per germline, CDR1 ENHRY and CDR2 SYGVKD.

This chain connects TRBV9 to TRBJ2-7, with TRBD1 matching 11 bases. The CDR3 loop spans 17 amino acids. The trim removed 3 bases at V and 5 bases at J, leaving 13 bases unmatched. Germline CDR1 SGDLS, CDR2 YYNGEE. The DNA of the CDR3 is TGTGCCAGCAGCGCAAGGGCCCGGACAGGGGGCGCAAACGAGCAGTACTTC. This sequence encodes CASSARARTGGANEQYF. Using reference TRBV9 and TRBJ2-7 for the parts outside the CDR3, the full variable domain is DSGVTQTPKHLITATGQRVTLRCSPRSGDLSVYWYQQSLDQGLQFLIQYYNGEERAKGNILERFSAQQFPDLHSELNLSSLELGDSALYFCASSARARTGGANEQYFGPGTRLTVT.

The chain employs TRBV9 and TRBJ2-5; D is ambiguous. V lost 3 bases and J 2 bases, leaving 14 bases between the germline ends. This CDR3 comprises 15 residues. Germline values: CDR1 SGDLS, CDR2 YYNGEE. The CDR3 here is CASSARGYRQETQYF. In nucleotides, the CDR3 is TGTGCCAGCAGCGCCCGTGGTTACCGTCAAGAGACCCAGTACTTC.

The V gene is TRBV9, the J gene TRBJ2-2; D possibly corresponds to TRBD1 (6 bases). CDR3 length: 16 residues. The V end lost 8 bases, the J end lost 2 bases, and 19 bases lay between the germline ends. The V gene's germline CDR1 is SGDLS and CDR2 YYNGEE. The CDR3 loop is CASKRGAGVNTGELFF. The CDR3 region has the DNA TGTGCCAGTAAGAGAGGGGCAGGGGTTAACACCGGGGAGCTGTTTTTT. Based on the CDR3 plus reference TRBV9 and TRBJ2-2, the full variable domain is DSGVTQTPKHLITATGQRVTLRCSPRSGDLSVYWYQQSLDQGLQFLIQYYNGEERAKGNILERFSAQQFPDLHSELNLSSLELGDSALYFCASKRGAGVNTGELFFGEGSRLTVL.

The gene calls are TRBV11-2 and TRBJ2-3; no clear D gene. This CDR3 has 13 amino acids. V lost 0 bases, J lost 9 bases, and 10 bases lay in between. Germline-derived CDR1 and CDR2 are SGHAT and FQNNGV. CDR3 region: CASSLDHPLTQYF. The DNA for the CDR3 is TGTGCCAGCAGCTTAGACCATCCCCTAACGCAGTATTTT.

V gene TRBV5-1 combines with J gene TRBJ2-7, with a possible D match to TRBD1 (6 bases). V was cut by 4 bases and J by 1 base, with 9 bases left in between. Germline loops: CDR1 SGHRS, CDR2 YFSETQ. CDR3 length: 13 residues. The DNA for the CDR3 is TGCGCCAGCAGCAATCAGGGGTCCTACGAGCAGTACTTC. This sequence encodes CASSNQGSYEQYF.

The rearrangement joins TRBV18 to TRBJ2-7; possible D gene TRBD2, 7 bases. V lost 2 bases and J lost 7, with 15 bases in between. CDR1 is KGHSH and CDR2 is LQKENI in the germline V gene. This CDR3 has 14 residues. CDR3 in amino acids: CASSPMGGPEEQYF. The CDR3 coding sequence is TGTGCCAGCTCACCAATGGGGGGGCCGGAAGAGCAGTACTTC. Filled out from reference TRBV18 and TRBJ2-7, the complete variable domain reads NAGVMQNPRHLVRRRGQEARLRCSPMKGHSHVYWYRQLPEEGLKFMVYLQKENIIDESGMPKERFSAEFPKEGPSILRIQQVVRGDSAAYFCASSPMGGPEEQYFGPGTRLTVT.

The CDR3: CASRESGTSGITEQYF. The CDR3 bases are TGTGCCAGCCGAGAGAGCGGGACTAGCGGGATAACCGAGCAGTACTTC. This chain connects TRBV18 to TRBJ2-7; 13 nucleotides agree with TRBD2. This CDR3 is 16 amino acids long. V gave up 8 bases and J gave up 6 bases; unmatched junction bases: 13. CDR1 KGHSH and CDR2 LQKENI come from the germline V gene.

The V and J genes are TRBV29-1 and TRBJ2-1; 7 nucleotides match TRBD2. V trimming: 4 bases; J trimming: 0 bases; junction bases outside the gene matches: 15. Germline CDR1 SQVTM, CDR2 ANQGSEA. The CDR3 length is 18 residues. In DNA, the CDR3 is TGCAGCGTTGGGGCAACGCGGGAGCCCCCGAGCTCCTACAATGAGCAGTTCTTC. Translating gives CSVGATREPPSSYNEQFF.

A word on this clone: This sample also contains other DNA sequences that code for the same CDR3. V and J are TRBV5-1 and TRBJ2-2; TRBD1 agrees at 8 bases. From germline, CDR1 is SGHRS and CDR2 YFSETQ. The CDR3 is made up of 16 amino acids. V lost 4 bases and J lost 2; bases outside the gene matches: 7. Here the CDR3 DNA reads TGCGCCAGCAGCCTCACCGACAGGGGAAACACCGGGGAGCTGTTTTTT. This sequence encodes CASSLTDRGNTGELFF. Using reference TRBV5-1 and TRBJ2-2 for the parts outside the CDR3, the full variable domain is KAGVTQTPRYLIKTRGQQVTLSCSPISGHRSVSWYQQTPGQGLQFLFEYFSETQRNKGNFPGRFSGRQFSNSRSEMNVSTLELGDSALYLCASSLTDRGNTGELFFGEGSRLTVL.

The V gene is TRBV27, the J gene TRBJ1-2; weak D call: TRBD1 (5 bases). The CDR3 loop spans 12 amino acids. V shed 9 bases and J shed 0 bases, with 8 bases lying between them. Germline CDR1 and CDR2: MNHEY and SMNVEV (reference sequence). In DNA, the CDR3 is TGTGCCAGACAAGGGGCTAACTATGGCTACACCTTC. Translated: CARQGANYGYTF.

This rearrangement joins TRBV4-3 to TRBJ2-1; 8 positions match TRBD2. The CDR3 length is 18 residues. Trimming cost V 0 bases and J 10 bases; bases outside gene matches: 17. Germline V CDR1 and CDR2: LGHNA, YSLEER. The CDR3 sequence: CASSQDTPLSGEPREQFF. As DNA, the CDR3 is TGCGCCAGCAGCCAAGATACCCCGCTTAGCGGGGAGCCTCGCGAGCAGTTCTTC.

This chain joins TRBV28 and TRBJ2-6; tentatively, D is TRBD1 (6 bases). The V end lost 9 bases, the J end lost 4 bases, and 10 bases lay between the germline ends. The CDR3 runs to 13 residues. Germline V lookup: CDR1 MDHEN, CDR2 SYDVKM. The CDR3 reads CASTGLGANVLTF. The CDR3 DNA is TGTGCCAGTACAGGGCTAGGGGCCAACGTCCTGACTTTC.

The rearrangement uses TRBV28 and TRBJ1-2; no clear D. Deletions cut 7 bases from V and 8 bases from J, with 23 bases between. The germline CDR1 and CDR2 sequences are MDHEN and SYDVKM. CDR3 size: 15 residues. The CDR3 coding sequence is TGTGCCAGCAATACGGCCGGCGGGCGCTCCGGGGGCTACACCTTC. Its protein is CASNTAGGRSGGYTF.

This clone showed up just once. The genes are TRBV7-2 and TRBJ2-7, with 7 bases matching TRBD2. Germline trimming cut 2 bases from V and 3 bases from J; bases unmatched to any gene: 7. Germline lookup yields CDR1 SGHTA and CDR2 FQGNSA. The CDR3 has 15 amino acids. This CDR3 reads CASSLIGLAVYEQYF. The CDR3 bases are TGTGCCAGCAGCTTAATCGGGCTAGCGGTCTACGAGCAGTACTTC.

This clone was seen once. The gene calls are TRBV7-3 and TRBJ1-2; D possibly corresponds to TRBD1 (6 bases). The CDR3 contains 14 residues. CDR1 is SGHTA and CDR2 is FQGTGA in the germline V gene. V was cut by 5 bases and J by 6 bases, with 16 bases left in between. As DNA, the CDR3 is TGTGCCAGCAGCCCCTCCGGGGCAGGGGATGGCTACACCTTC. Its translation: CASSPSGAGDGYTF. Based on the CDR3 plus reference TRBV7-3 and TRBJ1-2, the full variable domain is GAGVSQTPSNKVTEKGKYVELRCDPISGHTALYWYRQSLGQGPEFLIYFQGTGAADDSGLPNDRFFAVRPEGSVSTLKIQRTERGDSAVYLCASSPSGAGDGYTFGSGTRLTVV.